A selection of T cell receptor beta chains follows, all from one sample in a study of blood T cells in healthy people across ages. TCRdb itself ran the 5' RACE reads through MiXCR, one entry per CDR3 protein. This table holds some 790,000 distinct CDR3 sequences, around 28% found once. Sequenced input: blood. All receptors derive from a woman older than 75 in good health. Each CDR3 is given with its conserved first and last residue. Fields, in order: D gene, CDR3 length, V gene, clone size, J gene, CDR3 DNA, CDR3 protein. The D gene is left open where the match is weak. The size of a clone is reported for some rows only, either as once, few or many, or as a class for expanded clones.

>NA|14|TRBV20-1|NA|TRBJ2-7
TGCAGTGCTCCCAGGGGGCGGGGGACCTACGAGCAGTACTTC
CSAPRGRGTYEQYF
>NA|17|TRBV5-1|NA|TRBJ2-1
TGCGCCAGCAGCCCCCAGGGTAATGGTGTGCGCTACAATGAGCAGTTCTTC
CASSPQGNGVRYNEQFF
>TRBD1|16|TRBV5-1|many|TRBJ2-1
TGCGCCAGCAGCCTCTTGACAGGGGGATCCTACAATGAGCAGTTCTTC
CASSLLTGGSYNEQFF
>TRBD1|15|TRBV3-1|many|TRBJ1-2
TGTGCCAGCAGCCAAGATCGACAGGGAAACTATGGCTACACCTTC
CASSQDRQGNYGYTF
>NA|14|TRBV10-3|many|TRBJ1-5
TGTGCCATCAGCCCCGGACTAAGCAATCAGCCCCAGCATTTT
CAISPGLSNQPQHF
>TRBD1|19|TRBV11-2|many|TRBJ2-5
TGTGCCAGCAGCCCAACGGGACAGGGGGCAAGTAGCAGGAGAGAGACCCAGTACTTC
CASSPTGQGASSRRETQYF
>TRBD2|15|TRBV5-1|many|TRBJ2-3
TGCGCCAGCAGCTTAATGCGGGGGAGCACAGATACGCAGTATTTT
CASSLMRGSTDTQYF
>NA|14|TRBV18|NA|TRBJ1-3
TGTGCCAGCTCACCACGGGAGTCTGGAAACACCATATATTTT
CASSPRESGNTIYF
>NA|13|TRBV20-1|NA|TRBJ1-4
TGCAGTGGCCGACAGAGAGGGAGCGAAAAACTGTTTTTT
CSGRQRGSEKLFF
>NA|15|TRBV12-5|NA|TRBJ2-1
TGTGCTAGTGCCTCTGGACAGCTTGATGGCAATGAGCAGTTCTTC
CASASGQLDGNEQFF
>NA|14|TRBV29-1|few|TRBJ2-2
TGCAGCGTTGCCTGGGGACAGAACACCGGGGAGCTGTTTTTT
CSVAWGQNTGELFF
>NA|15|TRBV6-2/TRBV6-3|many|TRBJ2-1
TGTGCCAGCAGTTACAGGGGCGCAGGTTACAATGAGCAGTTCTTC
CASSYRGAGYNEQFF
>NA|12|TRBV19|NA|TRBJ1-5
TGTGCCAGTCACTTCGGCAATCAGCCCCAGCATTTT
CASHFGNQPQHF
>NA|14|TRBV5-1|NA|TRBJ2-5
TGCGCCAGCAGCTTGGGGACTCGGGCAGAGACCCAGTACTTC
CASSLGTRAETQYF
>TRBD2|16|TRBV12-3/TRBV12-4|few|TRBJ2-2
TGTGCCAGCAGAAGGCGGGGGGGCGCGTCCACCGGGGAGCTGTTTTTT
CASRRRGGASTGELFF